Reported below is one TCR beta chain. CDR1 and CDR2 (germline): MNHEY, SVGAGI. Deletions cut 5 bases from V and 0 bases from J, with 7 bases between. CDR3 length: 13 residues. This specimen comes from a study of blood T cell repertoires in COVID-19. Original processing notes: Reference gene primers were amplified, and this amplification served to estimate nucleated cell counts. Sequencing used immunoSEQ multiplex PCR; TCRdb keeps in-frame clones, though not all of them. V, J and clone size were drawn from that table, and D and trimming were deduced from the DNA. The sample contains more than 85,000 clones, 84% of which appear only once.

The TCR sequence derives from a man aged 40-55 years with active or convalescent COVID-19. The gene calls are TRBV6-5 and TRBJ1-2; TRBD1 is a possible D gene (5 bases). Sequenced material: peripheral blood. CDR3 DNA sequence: TGTGCCAGCAGTCGGGGGACTAACTATGGCTACACCTTC. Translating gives CASSRGTNYGYTF.